This record covers a single T cell receptor beta chain. Original methodology: Reference gene primer amplification yielded estimated nucleated cell counts. Only in-frame clones appear in the TCRdb table, and some are missing; sequencing was by immunoSEQ multiplex PCR. The V and J calls and the clone size are those of that table, but D and trimming were determined from the DNA. The profile shows about 150,000 clones, 80% to 90% of them singletons. The V gene's germline CDR1 is GTSNPN and CDR2 SVGIG (reference sequence). The CDR3 consists of 15 residues. The ends lost 3 bases at V and 10 bases at J; junction bases unmatched: 13. The sample comes from a study of blood T cell repertoires in COVID-19. On the study more broadly: Acute and convalescent COVID-19 specimens originated in the United States, Italy and Spain. PBMCs, B-cell-depleted T cells, or T cells were the source of the cDNA or gDNA that made up the material.

Sequencing was carried out using peripheral blood. The receptor was derived from a woman between 40 and 55 years old with acute or convalescent COVID-19. The gene calls are TRBV30 and TRBJ1-3, with 9 bases matching TRBD1. The CDR3 sequence is CAWRGGGQGDGTIYF. Written as DNA, the CDR3 is TGTGCCTGGAGGGGTGGGGGACAGGGCGACGGTACCATATATTTT.